This T cell receptor (beta chain) was captured by sequencing in a study of cytomegalovirus exposure and HLA in healthy donors. Study-wide points: There were 150 to 200 TCR beta chains listed as cytomegalovirus-associated. Through in vitro validation, a few CMV-associated chains were shown to be specific for CMV antigens. The majority of CMV-associated TCR beta chains were reported as apparently HLA-restricted in a later analysis.

The CDR3 runs 16 residues. Germline lookup yields CDR1 SGDLS and CDR2 YYNGEE. Trimming removed 0 bases from V and 5 bases from J; junction bases left unmatched: 7. This clone appeared a single time. What it binds is unknown. The PCR contained 60 Vbeta and 13 Jbeta primers. Authors' data handling: Among the unique TCR beta chains that a later analysis counted, about 81 million in all, 10 million to 13 million were shared. Profiling relied on immunoSEQ multiplex PCR, and the TCRdb table lists in-frame clones only, not all of them. V, J and clone size derive from that table, while D and trimming were established from the DNA sequence. The sample has 110,000 or so clones, over 60% seen once.

Source material: PBMCs. J is TRBJ2-3 and V is TRBV9, with 9 positions matching TRBD1. The clonotype originates from a man aged 40-49 years in good health and CMV-seropositive. The CDR3 spells CASSVVGTGHQDTQYF. The CDR3 nucleotides read TGTGCCAGCAGCGTAGTAGGGACAGGGCATCAAGATACGCAGTATTTT. The full variable domain, in which reference TRBV9 and TRBJ2-3 provide the parts outside the CDR3, is DSGVTQTPKHLITATGQRVTLRCSPRSGDLSVYWYQQSLDQGLQFLIQYYNGEERAKGNILERFSAQQFPDLHSELNLSSLELGDSALYFCASSVVGTGHQDTQYFGPGTRLTVL.